This entry concerns a single T cell receptor (beta chain). The junction shows a germline mismatch at one end, possibly a read error. The data are from a study of cytomegalovirus exposure and HLA in healthy donors. Germline V gives CDR1 SGHDN, CDR2 FVKESK. The CDR3 covers 15 residues. Profiled with immunoSEQ multiplex PCR; TCRdb holds only in-frame clones, not every one. Here the sample spans 190,000 or so clones, approximately 80% being singletons. The sequence came from a woman in her twenties or thirties in good health and CMV-seropositive. Source material: PBMCs. V usage is TRBV14 and J usage is TRBJ1-1; TRBD1 agrees at 12 bases. The CDR3 DNA reads TGTGCCAGCAGCTCGAATGCCGGGACAGGGGGCGCGCGGGATTTT. It specifies CASSSNAGTGGARDF.